This TCR beta chain was sequenced in a study of T cell changes during pregnancy in multiple sclerosis. Profiling relied on immunoSEQ multiplex PCR, and the TCRdb table lists in-frame clones only, not all of them. Of 79,000 or so clones in the sample, roughly nine tenths were seen once. The CDR3 has 14 residues. The V and J ends lost 5 bases and 6 bases, in that order; junction bases with no gene match: 8. Germline values: CDR1 MGHRA, CDR2 YSYEKL. The receptor comes from a female donor with multiple sclerosis, enrolled in a pregnancy study. V gene TRBV4-1 combines with J gene TRBJ1-1, with TRBD1 matching over 8 bases. The sample was CD4+ T cells from peripheral blood mononuclear cells, taken before pregnancy. The CDR3 DNA reads TGCGCCAGCAGCGAGGCAGGGGGCAGGTCTGAAGCTTTCTTT. This gives the protein CASSEAGGRSEAFF.